This T cell receptor beta chain is drawn from a study of blood T cell repertoires in COVID-19. In this sample, this clone turned up a few times. The CDR3 runs 14 residues. Trimming removed 6 bases from V and 1 base from J, with 13 bases in between. Germline lookup yields CDR1 SGDLS and CDR2 YYNGEE. As processed by the authors: Reference gene primers were amplified, and this amplification served to estimate nucleated cell counts. Sequencing was performed with immunoSEQ multiplex PCR; in TCRdb, only in-frame clones are kept and a portion is missing. V and J calls and clone size are as listed in that table; D and trimming were resolved from the DNA. The table lists approximately 110,000 clones, approximately 70% of them singletons, with more than 0.75% in the top ten.

Sequencing was performed on peripheral blood. The clonotype comes from a human donor with acute or convalescent COVID-19. The donor label of this sample is uncertain. The chain recombines TRBV9 with TRBJ1-2; the D gene is possibly TRBD1 (5 bases). The CDR3 loop is CASIGAGVNYGYTF. The CDR3, as DNA: TGTGCCAGCATCGGGGCGGGGGTTAACTATGGCTACACCTTC.